The 9 T cell receptor beta chains reported below all come from one sample, sequenced in a study of blood T cell repertoires in COVID-19. This table comes from immunoSEQ multiplex PCR, and its TCRdb copy is limited to in-frame clones, with some not included. The data contain roughly 8,700 clones, around 88% of them singletons. Specimen: peripheral blood. These receptors were collected from a human donor with active COVID-19. The donor label of this sample is uncertain.

About this clone: At one end the junction does not follow the germline gene, possibly because of a read error. The rearrangement joins TRBV9 to TRBJ1-1; TRBD1 might be the D (6 bases). This CDR3 is built from 13 residues. Germline lookup yields CDR1 SGDLS and CDR2 YYNGEE. CDR3 nucleotide sequence: TGTGCCAGCAGCGTAGACCGGGACACCGAAGCTTTCTTT. Amino acid sequence: CASSVDRDTEAFF.

This clone has only one observation. The rearrangement uses TRBV20-1 and TRBJ2-5; 11 nucleotides line up with TRBD2. Germline V gene lookup returns CDR1 DFQATT and CDR2 SNEGSKA (reference sequence). V was clipped by 3 bases and J by 2 bases; unmatched bases: 5. CDR3 length: 15 residues. The CDR3 spells CSASGLAGGQETQYF. CDR3 nucleotide sequence: TGCAGTGCTAGTGGGCTAGCGGGGGGTCAAGAGACCCAGTACTTC.

V and J are TRBV5-6 and TRBJ2-7, with 8 bases that match TRBD2. Germline loops: CDR1 SGHDT, CDR2 YYEEEE. Losses at the gene ends were 3 bases for V and 2 bases for J; bases not matched to a gene: 7. The CDR3 runs 15 residues. The CDR3 bases are TGTGCCAGCAGCTCAGTACGGACTAGCCCCTACGAGCAGTACGTC. It codes for CASSSVRTSPYEQYV.

CDR3 protein: CASSLSRTLVSYF. The DNA of the CDR3 is TGTGCCAGCAGCTTGTCCCGGACTCTTGTCTCGTATTTT. The chain has TRBV7-9 and TRBJ2-3; possible D gene TRBD2, 5 bases. Germline values: CDR1 SEHNR, CDR2 FQNEAQ (reference sequence). The CDR3 has 13 amino acids. Trimming left V 3 bases short and J 14 bases short, with 18 bases between.

The genes are TRBV5-8 and TRBJ1-1, with 7 bases aligning to TRBD1. CDR3 length: 12 residues. Germline V CDR1 and CDR2: SGHTS, YDEGEE. V trimming: 0 bases; J trimming: 11 bases; junction bases outside the gene matches: 4. DNA of the CDR3: TGTGCCAGCAGCTTGGCAGGGGGGCGGGCTTTCTTT. This sequence encodes CASSLAGGRAFF.

The J gene is TRBJ2-3, the V gene TRBV11-2, with D perhaps matching TRBD2 (6 bases). The CDR3 loop spans 16 amino acids. V lost 1 base to trimming and J lost 8 bases, with 19 bases between them. CDR1 and CDR2 (germline): SGHAT, FQNNGV. Here the CDR3 DNA reads TGTGCCAGCAGCTTAGGGGACTTGATGACCCCCGGTACGCAGTATTTT. Translated, it gives CASSLGDLMTPGTQYF.

This chain joins TRBV7-2 and TRBJ2-4; TRBD2 aligns across 9 bases. CDR1 is SGHTA and CDR2 is FQGNSA in the germline V gene. The J segment lost 14 bases and the V segment lost 5 bases, leaving 10 bases of the junction unmatched. The CDR3 spans 13 residues. CDR3 sequence (DNA): TGTGCCAGCAGCCGGGGGAATGGCGGGAGGGAGTACTTC. Translating it yields CASSRGNGGREYF.

This clone was found a few times. This chain uses TRBV10-3 with TRBJ2-7, with 7 bases lining up with TRBD2. This CDR3 contains 14 residues. V dropped 5 bases and J dropped 2; count of bases not matched to a gene: 6. Germline V CDR1 and CDR2: ENHRY, SYGVKD. CDR3 nucleotide sequence: TGTGCCATCAGTCCCGCCGGGGGGACCTACGAGCAGTACGTC. It is translated as CAISPAGGTYEQYV.

This clone was detected a few times. The CDR3 nucleotides read TGTGCCAGCAGCGTCACAAGTACCTATGGCTACACCTTC. Translation: CASSVTSTYGYTF. This chain links TRBV9 with TRBJ1-2, with D unclear. The CDR3 extends over 13 amino acids. The ends were cut back, 2 bases at V and 4 bases at J, with 9 bases in the middle. Germline assignment: CDR1 SGDLS and CDR2 YYNGEE.